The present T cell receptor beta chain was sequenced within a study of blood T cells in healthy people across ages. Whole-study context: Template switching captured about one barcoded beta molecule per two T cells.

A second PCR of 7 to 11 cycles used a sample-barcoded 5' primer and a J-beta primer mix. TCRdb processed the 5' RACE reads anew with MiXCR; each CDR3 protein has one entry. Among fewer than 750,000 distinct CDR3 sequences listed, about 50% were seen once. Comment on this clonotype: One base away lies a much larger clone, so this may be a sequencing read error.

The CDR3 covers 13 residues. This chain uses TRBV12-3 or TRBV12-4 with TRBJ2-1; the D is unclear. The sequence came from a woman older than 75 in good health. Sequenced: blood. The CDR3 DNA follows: TGTGCCAGCAGTTTGTACGGGTACAATGAGCTGTTCTTC. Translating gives CASSLYGYNELFF.